One and the same sample provided the 31 T cell receptor beta chains below, sequenced in a study of human T cells and chemical hapten exposure. Time point here: patch test 1, 2 weeks after DPC sensitization. Regarding treatment: therapeutic diphenylcyclopropenone sensitization with weekly scalp DPC. One entry per CDR3 protein results from TCRdb running MiXCR on the RACE reads. The sample contains 340,000 or so distinct CDR3 sequences, under 9% of which appear only once. This material consisted of whole blood, taken in connection with sensitization to the hapten diphenylcyclopropenone (DPC). These receptors were collected from a young woman with alopecia areata. Some clones in this sample may be carry-over from other donors' samples.

This clonotype occurred a few times. This chain links TRBV7-2 with TRBJ1-4; D gene ambiguous. The CDR3 is made up of 17 amino acids. CDR1 and CDR2 (germline): SGHTA, FQGNSA. The germline V and J ends were trimmed by 2 bases and 0 bases, with 13 bases remaining between them. The CDR3 DNA reads TGTGCCAGCAGCTTAAGGCGTGGTGGTTCAACTAATGAAAAACTGTTTTTT. This gives the protein CASSLRRGGSTNEKLFF.

This clonotype appeared many times. The chain is built from TRBV10-3 and TRBJ2-7, with no clear D. CDR1 and CDR2 from the germline V gene are ENHRY and SYGVKD. The V and J ends lost 3 bases and 2 bases respectively, with 2 bases between them. CDR3 length: 11 residues. The CDR3 DNA reads TGTGCCATCAGTGACCCCTACGAGCAGTACTTC. It codes for CAISDPYEQYF.

This clonotype was found a few times. A much larger clone differs by one base, so this may be a read error. This chain uses TRBV12-3 or TRBV12-4 with TRBJ2-7, with D unresolved. The CDR3 consists of 12 residues. V lost 4 bases and J 2 bases, leaving 6 bases between the germline ends. The CDR3 reads CASSSDAYEQYF. CDR3 sequence (DNA): TGTGCCAGCAGTTCGGACGCCTACGAGCAGTACTTC.

The rearrangement links TRBV7-2 to TRBJ2-3; D uncertain. CDR1 is SGHTA and CDR2 is FQGNSA in the germline V gene. The V end was cut by 3 bases, the J end by 4 bases, with 8 bases between. CDR3 size: 13 residues. Here the CDR3 reads CASSLNLPDTQYF. The CDR3 region has the DNA TGTGCCAGCAGCTTGAATCTTCCAGATACGCAGTATTTT.

This chain joins TRBV6-6 and TRBJ1-1; 9 bases line up with TRBD1. The germline CDR1 and CDR2 sequences are MNHNY and SVGAGI (reference sequence). The CDR3 contains 13 residues. Trimming removed 0 bases from V and 8 bases from J; junction bases left unmatched: 1. The CDR3 loop is CASSYSGQGEAFF. In DNA, the CDR3 is TGTGCCAGCAGTTACTCAGGACAGGGGGAAGCTTTCTTT.

The genes are TRBV28 and TRBJ2-7; weak D call: TRBD1 (7 bases). This CDR3 is built from 12 residues. Trimming removed 9 bases from V and 3 bases from J, with 12 bases in between. CDR1 and CDR2 from the germline V gene are MDHEN and SYDVKM. Written as DNA, the CDR3 is TGTGCCAGTCAGGGGGGTTACTACGAGCAGTACTTC. Its translation: CASQGGYYEQYF.

This clonotype was seen at least ten times. This chain uses TRBV6-5 with TRBJ2-3; D might be TRBD2 (5 bases). This CDR3 has 13 amino acids. Germline assignment: CDR1 MNHEY and CDR2 SVGAGI. V was pared by 4 bases and J by 10 bases, with 15 bases between. The CDR3 nucleotides read TGTGCCAGCAGTTTGGCGAGCGGAGACCCGCAGTATTTT. This sequence encodes CASSLASGDPQYF.

CDR3 sequence: CASRGTRDTDTQYF. The CDR3, as DNA: TGCGCCAGCAGAGGGACAAGGGATACAGATACGCAGTATTTT. V is TRBV4-1 and J is TRBJ2-3; D perhaps matches TRBD1 (6 bases). V dropped 6 bases and J dropped 3 bases, with 13 bases sitting between them. Looked up from germline, CDR1 is MGHRA and CDR2 is YSYEKL. This CDR3 spans 14 amino acids.

Only a few counts were recorded for this clonotype. The chain recombines TRBV6-2 or TRBV6-3 with TRBJ1-4, with D perhaps matching TRBD1 (5 bases). Trimming stripped 0 bases from V and 3 bases from J, with 8 bases between. In germline, CDR1 is MNHEY, CDR2 SVGEGT. CDR3 length equals 15 residues. CDR3 nucleotide sequence: TGTGCCAGCAGTTACTCGACGGGGGCTAATGAAAAACTGTTTTTT. It translates to CASSYSTGANEKLFF.

This clonotype was recorded a few times. V usage is TRBV9 and J usage is TRBJ2-3; weak D call: TRBD2 (6 bases). Trimming shortened V by 0 bases and J by 2 bases, and 13 bases separated the two germline ends. Germline V lookup: CDR1 SGDLS, CDR2 YYNGEE. There are 16 residues in the CDR3. Written as DNA, the CDR3 is TGTGCCAGCAGCGTAGTGGTGACGGGGGACACAGATACGCAGTATTTT. This encodes CASSVVVTGDTDTQYF.

This clonotype has more than one count but fewer than ten. The V call is TRBV20-1, the J call TRBJ1-2, with D perhaps matching TRBD1 (6 bases). V gave up 2 bases and J gave up 2 bases, with 9 bases separating them. Looked up from germline, CDR1 is DFQATT and CDR2 is SNEGSKA (reference sequence). This CDR3 spans 13 amino acids. The CDR3 sequence is CSARKTGNYGYTF. The CDR3 bases are TGCAGTGCTAGAAAAACAGGGAACTATGGCTACACCTTC.

The chain carries TRBV7-2 and TRBJ1-5, with 7 nucleotides matching TRBD1. The CDR3 has 15 residues. Trimming took 1 base from V and 5 from J; bases not matched to a gene: 5. Germline V gene data show CDR1 as SGHTA and CDR2 as FQGNSA. CDR3 residues: CASSLEGQIDQPQHF. DNA of the CDR3: TGTGCCAGCAGCTTAGAGGGACAGATAGATCAGCCCCAGCATTTT.

The rearrangement joins TRBV5-6 to TRBJ2-1, with 8 bases lining up with TRBD2. J gave up 3 bases and V 4 bases, and 18 bases lay outside the gene matches. The CDR3 extends over 19 amino acids. Germline V gives CDR1 SGHDT, CDR2 YYEEEE. CDR3 region: CASSPGGDGDLVGYNEQFF. The CDR3, as DNA: TGTGCCAGCAGCCCGGGGGGGGACGGGGACCTCGTGGGCTACAATGAGCAGTTCTTC.

This clonotype has ten or more counts. This chain joins TRBV18 and TRBJ1-5; D is ambiguous. Per the germline V gene, CDR1 is KGHSH and CDR2 is LQKENI. The length of the CDR3 is 17 residues. The ends were cut back, 4 bases at V and 1 base at J, with 17 bases in the middle. The CDR3 sequence: CASSRYQSMGSNQPQHF. The CDR3, as DNA: TGTGCCAGCTCACGCTACCAATCCATGGGGAGCAATCAGCCCCAGCATTTT.

This chain links TRBV9 with TRBJ2-2; D call uncertain. This CDR3 contains 13 residues. Trimming left V 0 bases short and J 4 bases short, with 4 bases between. CDR1 and CDR2 from the germline V gene are SGDLS and YYNGEE. The CDR3 sequence: CASSVEPTGELFF. The CDR3 region has the DNA TGTGCCAGCAGCGTAGAGCCCACCGGGGAGCTGTTTTTT.

The V and J genes are TRBV12-3 or TRBV12-4 and TRBJ2-1, with D perhaps given as TRBD1 or TRBD2 (7 bases each). The V and J ends lost 6 bases and 5 bases respectively, with 17 bases between them. CDR3 size: 15 residues. CDR3 amino acids: CASSFGGTANNEQFF. For the CDR3, the DNA is TGTGCCAGCAGCTTCGGGGGGACAGCCAACAATGAGCAGTTCTTC.

This clonotype was counted many times. V usage is TRBV5-6 and J usage is TRBJ2-4; 8 positions match TRBD1. The V gene's germline CDR1 is SGHDT and CDR2 YYEEEE. There are 14 residues in the CDR3. V lost 3 bases to trimming and J lost 3 bases; unmatched junction nucleotides: 2. The DNA of the CDR3 is TGTGCCAGCAGCTGGGGACAGGACAAAAACATTCAGTACTTC. Its protein is CASSWGQDKNIQYF.

This clonotype was seen ten or more times. The chain links TRBV6-5 to TRBJ1-4, with 10 bases aligning to TRBD1. With V trimmed by 2 bases and J by 2 bases, 8 bases remained unmatched. Germline lookup yields CDR1 MNHEY and CDR2 SVGAGI. The CDR3 is 18 residues long. The DNA for the CDR3 is TGTGCCAGCAGTTACCGGGACAGGGGATCTGAGACTAATGAAAAACTGTTTTTT. It codes for CASSYRDRGSETNEKLFF.

The V call is TRBV27, the J call TRBJ1-1, with a weak D call TRBD1 (5 bases). The CDR3 runs to 14 residues. V was shortened by 3 bases and J by 3 bases, with 11 bases between the two germline ends. Germline V lookup: CDR1 MNHEY, CDR2 SMNVEV (reference sequence). The CDR3 is CASSFAGLDTEAFF. The CDR3 nucleotides read TGTGCCAGCAGTTTCGCAGGGTTAGACACTGAAGCTTTCTTT.

This clonotype came up many times. The chain uses TRBV5-1 and TRBJ1-1; D call uncertain. V was cut by 0 bases and J by 5 bases, with 8 bases left in between. The CDR3 is 13 residues long. Germline CDR1 SGHRS, CDR2 YFSETQ. The CDR3 loop is CASSLAGRTEAFF. In DNA, the CDR3 is TGCGCCAGCAGCTTGGCGGGGAGGACTGAAGCTTTCTTT.

This clonotype was recorded a few times. The J gene is TRBJ1-6, the V gene TRBV6-1; D might be TRBD1 (5 bases). With 7 bases removed from V and 5 bases from J, the gap between germline ends came to 9 bases. The germline V gene has CDR1 MNHNS and CDR2 SASEGT. The CDR3 extends over 13 amino acids. CDR3 nucleotide sequence: TGTGCCAGCATGGGGCTGAATAATTCACCCCTCCACTTT. This gives the protein CASMGLNNSPLHF.

Here the CDR3 reads CASKSGGAVADTQYF. The CDR3 region has the DNA TGTGCCAGTAAAAGCGGGGGGGCCGTCGCAGATACGCAGTATTTT. The chain recombines TRBV19 with TRBJ2-3; 10 bases align to TRBD2. The trim removed 7 bases at V and 4 bases at J, leaving 8 bases unmatched. The CDR3 consists of 15 residues. The V gene's germline CDR1 is LNHDA and CDR2 SQIVND (reference sequence).

In this sample, this clonotype turned up a few times. This chain uses TRBV27 with TRBJ2-3; 7 bases map to TRBD2. The CDR3 loop spans 14 amino acids. Germline V lookup: CDR1 MNHEY, CDR2 SMNVEV (reference sequence). V shed 5 bases and J 6 bases; nucleotides not matched to a gene: 8. DNA of the CDR3: TGTGCCAGCAGTCCCGGACTAGTTCTGGATACGCAGTATTTT. It translates to CASSPGLVLDTQYF.

The chain carries TRBV2 and TRBJ2-5, with D perhaps matching TRBD2 (5 bases). V was trimmed by 6 bases and J by 2 bases, leaving 13 bases between them. The CDR3 consists of 14 residues. Germline V gene lookup returns CDR1 SNHLY and CDR2 FYNNEI. The CDR3 region has the DNA TGTGCCAGCAGCGCTGACTACTTTCAAGAGACCCAGTACTTC. This encodes CASSADYFQETQYF. The entire variable domain, with the rest obtained from reference TRBV2 and TRBJ2-5, is as follows: EPEVTQTPSHQVTQMGQEVILRCVPISNHLYFYWYRQILGQKVEFLVSFYNNEISEKSEIFDDQFSVERPDGSNFTLKIRSTKLEDSAMYFCASSADYFQETQYFGPGTRLLVL.

This clonotype has at least ten counts. This rearrangement joins TRBV5-1 to TRBJ2-2; D may be TRBD2 (6 bases). Germline V CDR1 and CDR2: SGHRS, YFSETQ. The V end was cut by 1 base, the J end by 5 bases, with 12 bases between. This CDR3 spans 15 amino acids. The CDR3 loop is CASSLHDRETGELFF. CDR3 sequence (DNA): TGCGCCAGCAGCTTGCACGATCGGGAGACCGGGGAGCTGTTTTTT. Full variable domain (rest looked up from reference TRBV5-1 and TRBJ2-2): KAGVTQTPRYLIKTRGQQVTLSCSPISGHRSVSWYQQTPGQGLQFLFEYFSETQRNKGNFPGRFSGRQFSNSRSEMNVSTLELGDSALYLCASSLHDRETGELFFGEGSRLTVL.

The sample holds many counts of this clonotype. The rearrangement joins TRBV7-3 to TRBJ2-1, with D tentatively TRBD2 (5 bases). The V end lost 3 bases, the J end lost 2 bases, and 17 bases lay between the germline ends. Germline V gene lookup returns CDR1 SGHTA and CDR2 FQGTGA. The CDR3 extends over 17 amino acids. Here the CDR3 reads CASSLLGMTGTYNEQFF. The CDR3 region has the DNA TGTGCCAGCAGCTTGTTGGGTATGACGGGGACCTACAATGAGCAGTTCTTC. Full variable domain (missing parts from reference TRBV7-3 and TRBJ2-1): GAGVSQTPSNKVTEKGKYVELRCDPISGHTALYWYRQSLGQGPEFLIYFQGTGAADDSGLPNDRFFAVRPEGSVSTLKIQRTERGDSAVYLCASSLLGMTGTYNEQFFGPGTRLTVL.

This clonotype was seen at least ten times. V is TRBV5-8 and J is TRBJ2-3; possible D gene TRBD1, 6 bases. Germline assignment: CDR1 SGHTS and CDR2 YDEGEE. Trimming pared 8 bases from V and 4 bases from J, leaving 14 bases between. The CDR3 covers 13 residues. The DNA of the CDR3 is TGTGCCAGTATACAGGGTATCGCAGATACGCAGTATTTT. Translated: CASIQGIADTQYF.

J is TRBJ2-1 and V is TRBV24-1, with 11 bases identical to TRBD1. The V segment lost 4 bases and the J segment 1 base; nucleotides outside the gene matches: 5. This CDR3 is 17 amino acids long. Germline CDR1 KGHDR, CDR2 SFDVKD. The CDR3 nucleotides read TGTGCCACCAGTGAGGGAGGGACAGGGGGGTCCTACAATGAGCAGTTCTTC. Translation: CATSEGGTGGSYNEQFF.

This clonotype was counted between two and nine times. The chain recombines TRBV6-2 or TRBV6-3 with TRBJ1-1; D gene uncertain. Germline lookup yields CDR1 MNHEY and CDR2 SVGEGT. V gave up 0 bases and J gave up 0 bases, with 14 bases separating them. There are 17 residues in the CDR3. This CDR3 reads CASSYSRARRVNTEAFF. The CDR3 DNA is TGTGCCAGCAGTTACTCAAGGGCCAGACGGGTGAACACTGAAGCTTTCTTT.

This clonotype was seen a few times. The chain combines TRBV3-1 with TRBJ2-4; D might be TRBD1 (5 bases). The V gene lost 6 bases and the J gene lost 15 bases, with 18 bases spanning the gap. The CDR3 totals 12 residues. Germline V gene data show CDR1 as LGHDT and CDR2 as YNNKEL (reference sequence). In nucleotides, the CDR3 is TGTGCCAGCAGGGGGCTGCCCCTGGTTCCGTACTTC. Amino acids: CASRGLPLVPYF.

This clonotype has a handful of counts. The rearrangement uses TRBV4-3 and TRBJ1-3; TRBD1 aligns across 7 bases. The J segment lost 4 bases and the V segment lost 0 bases, leaving 6 bases of the junction unmatched. The CDR3 spans 16 residues. Germline V gene sequence: CDR1 LGHNA, CDR2 YSLEER. CDR3 amino acids: CASSQETGAPGNTIYF. CDR3 coding DNA: TGCGCCAGCAGCCAAGAAACAGGGGCGCCCGGAAACACCATATATTTT.